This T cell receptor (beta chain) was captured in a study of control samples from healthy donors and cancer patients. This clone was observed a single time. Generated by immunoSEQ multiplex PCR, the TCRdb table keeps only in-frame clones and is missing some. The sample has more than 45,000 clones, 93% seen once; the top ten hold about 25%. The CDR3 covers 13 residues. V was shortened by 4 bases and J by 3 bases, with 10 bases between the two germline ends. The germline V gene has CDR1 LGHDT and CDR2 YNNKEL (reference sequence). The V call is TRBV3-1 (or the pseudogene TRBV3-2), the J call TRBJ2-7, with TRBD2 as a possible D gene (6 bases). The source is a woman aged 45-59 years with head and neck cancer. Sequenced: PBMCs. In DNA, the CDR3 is TGTGCCAGCAGCCTCATGGGGGGCTACGAGCAGTACTTC. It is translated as CASSLMGGYEQYF.